The 19 T cell receptor beta chains below all came from one sample that was sequenced in a study of blood T cell repertoires in COVID-19. The repertoire was sequenced with immunoSEQ multiplex PCR; TCRdb's copy has only in-frame clones and lacks some. Among over 200,000 clones listed, around 83% were seen once. Input material: peripheral blood. These receptor sequences come from a man older than 75 with acute or convalescent COVID-19.

V usage is TRBV6-5 and J usage is TRBJ1-1; 7 bases line up with TRBD1. Germline V gene lookup returns CDR1 MNHEY and CDR2 SVGAGI. Trimming removed 5 bases from V and 1 base from J; junction bases left unmatched: 4. This CDR3 region has 14 residues. The CDR3 spells CASSRTGANTEAFF. The CDR3 coding sequence is TGTGCCAGCAGTAGGACAGGTGCGAACACTGAAGCTTTCTTT.

This chain connects TRBV5-1 to TRBJ2-7; 14 bases match TRBD2. CDR1 is SGHRS and CDR2 is YFSETQ in the germline V gene. This CDR3 is built from 16 residues. The V segment lost 4 bases and the J segment 3 bases; nucleotides outside the gene matches: 6. The CDR3 sequence is CASSTGLAGDGYEQYF. For the CDR3, the DNA is TGCGCCAGCAGCACGGGACTAGCGGGAGATGGCTACGAGCAGTACTTC.

This chain links TRBV10-3 with TRBJ1-2, with TRBD1 matching 7 bases. The germline V gene has CDR1 ENHRY and CDR2 SYGVKD. This CDR3 has 13 amino acids. V lost 10 bases to trimming and J lost 10 bases; unmatched junction nucleotides: 15. The CDR3, as DNA: TGTGCCAGCGAGACCGGGACAGCTCATGACTACACCTTC. Protein: CASETGTAHDYTF.

The V and J genes are TRBV5-1 and TRBJ2-1, with D maybe TRBD2 (7 bases). Trimming removed 4 bases from V and 6 bases from J, with 20 bases in between. Germline CDR1 is SGHRS and CDR2 is YFSETQ. The CDR3 runs to 16 residues. In DNA, the CDR3 is TGCGCCAGCAGCACAGTCAGTCGGGGGGCTTCCAATGAGCAGTTCTTC. It yields the protein CASSTVSRGASNEQFF.

The chain couples TRBV29-1 to TRBJ1-5, with TRBD1 as a possible D gene (6 bases). V was cut by 4 bases and J by 6 bases, with 13 bases left in between. Germline values: CDR1 SQVTM, CDR2 ANQGSEA. The CDR3 covers 13 residues. The CDR3 reads CSVGAGAAQPQHF. In DNA form, the CDR3 reads TGCAGCGTTGGAGCGGGGGCAGCTCAGCCCCAGCATTTT.

J is TRBJ1-2 and V is TRBV28, with D perhaps TRBD1 (6 bases). V dropped 6 bases and J dropped 5 bases, with 19 bases sitting between them. Germline V gives CDR1 MDHEN, CDR2 SYDVKM. The CDR3 spans 15 residues. The CDR3: CASSRTAATGYGYTF. Here the CDR3 DNA reads TGTGCCAGCAGCAGGACAGCCGCAACTGGGTATGGCTACACCTTC.

The chain recombines TRBV10-3 with TRBJ2-7, with 11 nucleotides matching TRBD2. The V gene's germline CDR1 is ENHRY and CDR2 SYGVKD. V gave up 10 bases and J gave up 5 bases; unmatched junction bases: 19. This CDR3 is built from 17 residues. CDR3 in amino acids: CATRPGQGTSGSDEQYF. The DNA for the CDR3 is TGTGCCACCAGACCGGGACAGGGAACTAGCGGGAGCGACGAGCAGTACTTC.

The chain combines TRBV3-1 (or the pseudogene TRBV3-2) with TRBJ2-5, with 9 bases that match TRBD2. Germline CDR1 LGHDT, CDR2 YNNKEL (reference sequence). The junction had 6 bases not matched to a gene; V was cut back by 7 bases and J by 3 bases. The CDR3 totals 14 residues. The CDR3 DNA follows: TGTGCCAGCAATTACGGCGGGGGGGAAGAGACCCAGTACTTC. This encodes CASNYGGGEETQYF.

Only a few counts were recorded for this clone. The J gene is TRBJ2-7, the V gene TRBV6-5, with D maybe TRBD1 (6 bases). Germline-derived CDR1 and CDR2 are MNHEY and SVGAGI. The V and J ends lost 6 bases and 3 bases respectively, with 15 bases between them. This CDR3 spans 14 amino acids. The CDR3 DNA sequence: TGTGCCAGCAGGCCTGCAGGGGCCCACTACGAGCAGTACTTC. Translation gives CASRPAGAHYEQYF.

The gene calls are TRBV3-1 (or the pseudogene TRBV3-2) and TRBJ1-6; weak D call: TRBD1 (6 bases). This CDR3 has 14 residues. Trimming left V 3 bases short and J 7 bases short, with 10 bases between. Germline V gives CDR1 LGHDT, CDR2 YNNKEL (reference sequence). CDR3 DNA sequence: TGTGCCAGCAGCCACGGACAGCCAAATTCACCCCTCCACTTT. This codes for CASSHGQPNSPLHF.

This sequence joins TRBV6-1 and TRBJ1-1; TRBD1 aligns across 7 bases. CDR3 length: 14 amino acids. The V segment lost 2 bases and the J segment 3 bases; nucleotides outside the gene matches: 3. Germline lookup yields CDR1 MNHNS and CDR2 SASEGT. The DNA for the CDR3 is TGTGCCAGCAGTGAACCCGGACAGGACACTGAAGCTTTCTTT. Translated: CASSEPGQDTEAFF.

The CDR3 region has the DNA TGTGCCTGGAGGATAGGGGTTGTAGGAGAAAAACTGTTTTTT. Translation: CAWRIGVVGEKLFF. This chain links TRBV30 with TRBJ1-4, with a tentative D call TRBD1 (5 bases). The CDR3 runs to 14 residues. CDR1 is GTSNPN and CDR2 is SVGIG in the germline V gene (reference sequence). The V end was cut by 3 bases, the J end by 8 bases, with 16 bases between.

The chain recombines TRBV28 with TRBJ2-2, with TRBD2 matching 7 bases. Germline CDR1 and CDR2: MDHEN and SYDVKM. The CDR3 loop spans 15 amino acids. The V and J ends lost 5 bases and 0 bases, in that order; junction bases with no gene match: 3. In DNA form, the CDR3 reads TGTGCCAGCAGTCCAAGCGGGACGAACACCGGGGAGCTGTTTTTT. Translated: CASSPSGTNTGELFF.

The genes are TRBV12-3 or TRBV12-4 and TRBJ2-1; D is uncertain. Trimming took off 5 bases at V and 7 bases at J, with 9 bases between the two ends. CDR3 length: 12 residues. The CDR3 DNA follows: TGTGCCAGCAGTAAAACCGAGAATGAGCAGTTCTTC. It is translated as CASSKTENEQFF.

The chain has TRBV5-5 and TRBJ2-7; D might be TRBD2 (6 bases). Per the germline V gene, CDR1 is SGHKS and CDR2 is YYEKEE (reference sequence). The CDR3 spans 13 residues. V was pared by 4 bases and J by 6 bases, with 14 bases between. The CDR3 reads CASSPRLGGEQYF. DNA of the CDR3: TGTGCCAGCAGCCCCAGGTTGGGGGGCGAGCAGTACTTC.

The chain is built from TRBV5-1 and TRBJ2-6; D unclear. V lost 0 bases and J 5 bases, leaving 6 bases between the germline ends. Germline V CDR1 and CDR2: SGHRS, YFSETQ. CDR3 size: 14 residues. The CDR3 DNA is TGCGCCAGCAGCTTGGATAGCTGGGCCAACGTCCTGACTTTC. This gives the protein CASSLDSWANVLTF.

Points on this clone: This CDR3 is also generated by other DNA sequences in the sample. CDR3 amino acids: CASSPDRQETQYF. The CDR3 bases are TGTGCCAGCTCACCTGACAGGCAAGAGACCCAGTACTTC. The V gene is TRBV18, the J gene TRBJ2-5; maybe TRBD1 (6 bases). V lost 3 bases and J 2 bases, leaving 7 bases between the germline ends. The CDR3 is 13 amino acids. The germline V gene has CDR1 KGHSH and CDR2 LQKENI.

The V call is TRBV5-6, the J call TRBJ1-6; no clear D. V lost 0 bases to trimming and J lost 7 bases, with 8 bases between them. This CDR3 comprises 14 residues. CDR1 and CDR2 (germline): SGHDT, YYEEEE. This CDR3 reads CASSLASGNSPLHF. The DNA for the CDR3 is TGTGCCAGCAGCTTGGCATCGGGGAATTCACCCCTCCACTTT.

V gene TRBV25-1 combines with J gene TRBJ1-3; 7 bases align to TRBD1. The V and J ends lost 5 bases and 0 bases, in that order; junction bases with no gene match: 7. The CDR3 has 16 residues. CDR1 is MGHDK, CDR2 SYGVNS, per germline. The CDR3 DNA reads TGTGCCAGCAGTATCCAACAGGGGCACTCTGGAAACACCATATATTTT. Protein product: CASSIQQGHSGNTIYF.